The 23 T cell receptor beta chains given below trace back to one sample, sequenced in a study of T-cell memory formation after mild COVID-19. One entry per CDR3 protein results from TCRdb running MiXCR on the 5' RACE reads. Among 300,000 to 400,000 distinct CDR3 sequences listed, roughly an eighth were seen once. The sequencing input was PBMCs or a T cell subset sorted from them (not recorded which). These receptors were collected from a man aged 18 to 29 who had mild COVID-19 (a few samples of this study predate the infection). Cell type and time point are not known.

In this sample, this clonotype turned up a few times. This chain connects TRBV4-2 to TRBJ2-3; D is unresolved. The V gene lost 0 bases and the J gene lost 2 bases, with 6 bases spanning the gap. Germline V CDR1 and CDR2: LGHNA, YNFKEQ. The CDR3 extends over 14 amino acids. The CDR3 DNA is TGTGCCAGCAGCCAAGAACAGCCCACAGATACGCAGTATTTT. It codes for CASSQEQPTDTQYF.

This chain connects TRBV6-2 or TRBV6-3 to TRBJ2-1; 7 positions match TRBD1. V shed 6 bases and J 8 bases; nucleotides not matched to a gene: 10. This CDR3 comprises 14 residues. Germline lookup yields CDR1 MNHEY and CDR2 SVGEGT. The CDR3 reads CASRYTGESDEQFF. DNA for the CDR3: TGTGCCAGCAGATACACAGGGGAGAGCGATGAGCAGTTCTTC.

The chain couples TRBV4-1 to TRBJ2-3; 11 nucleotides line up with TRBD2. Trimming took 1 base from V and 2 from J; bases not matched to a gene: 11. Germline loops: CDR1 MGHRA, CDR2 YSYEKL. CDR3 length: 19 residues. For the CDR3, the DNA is TGCGCCAGCAGCCAAGTACGTCTAGCGGGGGGTAAATCCACAGATACGCAGTATTTT. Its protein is CASSQVRLAGGKSTDTQYF.

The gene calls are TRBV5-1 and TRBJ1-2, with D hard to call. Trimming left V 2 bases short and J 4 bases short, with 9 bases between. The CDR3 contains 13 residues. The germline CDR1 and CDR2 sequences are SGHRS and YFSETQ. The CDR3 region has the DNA TGCGCCAGCAGCTTAGAACGGATCTATGGCTACACCTTC. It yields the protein CASSLERIYGYTF.

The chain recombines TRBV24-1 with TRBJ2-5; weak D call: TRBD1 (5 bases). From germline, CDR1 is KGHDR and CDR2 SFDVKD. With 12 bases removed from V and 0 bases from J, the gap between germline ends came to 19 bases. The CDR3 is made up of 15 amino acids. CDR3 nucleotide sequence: TGTGCCCCCCCTCGGCAGGGCCTGTACCAAGAGACCCAGTACTTC. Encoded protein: CAPPRQGLYQETQYF.

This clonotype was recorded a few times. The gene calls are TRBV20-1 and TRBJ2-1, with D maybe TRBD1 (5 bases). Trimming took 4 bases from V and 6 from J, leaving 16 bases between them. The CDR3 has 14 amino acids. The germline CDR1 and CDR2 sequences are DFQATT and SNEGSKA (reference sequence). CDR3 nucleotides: TGCAGTGCTACCCCATCCGGCAGGGTCAATGAGCAGTTCTTC. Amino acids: CSATPSGRVNEQFF.

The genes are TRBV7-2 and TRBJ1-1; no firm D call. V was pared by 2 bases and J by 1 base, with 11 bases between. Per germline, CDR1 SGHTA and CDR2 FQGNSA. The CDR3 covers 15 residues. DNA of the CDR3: TGTGCCAGCAGCTTACAGTCGGCAGGGAACACTGAAGCTTTCTTT. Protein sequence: CASSLQSAGNTEAFF.

DNA for the CDR3: TGTGCCAGCAGCAAAACATCCGGGACCAGGGGGTGGAATGAGCAGTTCTTC. This codes for CASSKTSGTRGWNEQFF. The V and J genes are TRBV7-8 and TRBJ2-1; 7 nucleotides match TRBD1. Looked up from germline, CDR1 is SGHVS and CDR2 is FQNEAQ. There are 17 residues in the CDR3. Trimming cost V 5 bases and J 7 bases; bases outside gene matches: 17.

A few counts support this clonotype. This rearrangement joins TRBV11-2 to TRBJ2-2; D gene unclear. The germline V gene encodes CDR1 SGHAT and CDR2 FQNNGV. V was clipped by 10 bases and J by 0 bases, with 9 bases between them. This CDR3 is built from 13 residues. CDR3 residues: CANGLPNTGELFF. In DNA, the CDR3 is TGTGCCAATGGGCTCCCGAACACCGGGGAGCTGTTTTTT.

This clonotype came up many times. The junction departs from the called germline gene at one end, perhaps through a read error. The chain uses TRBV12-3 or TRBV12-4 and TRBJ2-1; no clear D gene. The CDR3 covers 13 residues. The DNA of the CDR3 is TGTGCTAGCAGTTTATGGGGTTTGAATGAGCAGTTCTTC. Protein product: CASSLWGLNEQFF.

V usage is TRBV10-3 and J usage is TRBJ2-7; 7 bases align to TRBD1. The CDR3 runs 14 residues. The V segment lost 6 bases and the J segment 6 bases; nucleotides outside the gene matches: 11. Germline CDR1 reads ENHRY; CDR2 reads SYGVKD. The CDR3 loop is CAIRRDRAFSEQYV. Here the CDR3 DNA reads TGTGCCATCAGACGCGACAGGGCCTTTTCCGAGCAGTACGTC.

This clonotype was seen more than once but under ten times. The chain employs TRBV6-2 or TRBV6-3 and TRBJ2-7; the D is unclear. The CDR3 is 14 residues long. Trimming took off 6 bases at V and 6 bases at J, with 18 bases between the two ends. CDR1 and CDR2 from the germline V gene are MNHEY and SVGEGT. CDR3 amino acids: CASSSHRTTGEQYV. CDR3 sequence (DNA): TGTGCCAGCAGCTCACATCGGACCACCGGCGAGCAGTACGTC.

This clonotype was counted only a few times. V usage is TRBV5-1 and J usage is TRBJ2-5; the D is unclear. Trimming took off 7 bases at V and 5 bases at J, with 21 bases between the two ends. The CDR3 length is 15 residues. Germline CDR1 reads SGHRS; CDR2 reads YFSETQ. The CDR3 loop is CASQVGDHTGETQYF. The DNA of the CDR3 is TGCGCCAGCCAAGTTGGCGACCACACGGGCGAGACCCAGTACTTC. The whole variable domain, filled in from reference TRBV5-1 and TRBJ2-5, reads KAGVTQTPRYLIKTRGQQVTLSCSPISGHRSVSWYQQTPGQGLQFLFEYFSETQRNKGNFPGRFSGRQFSNSRSEMNVSTLELGDSALYLCASQVGDHTGETQYFGPGTRLLVL.

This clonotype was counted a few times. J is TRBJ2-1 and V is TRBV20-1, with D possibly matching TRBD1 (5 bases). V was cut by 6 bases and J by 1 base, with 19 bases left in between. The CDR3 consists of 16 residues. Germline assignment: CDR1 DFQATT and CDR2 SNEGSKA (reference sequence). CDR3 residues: CSAERPGRGSYNEQFF. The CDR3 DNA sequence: TGCAGTGCGGAGAGGCCAGGGCGTGGGTCCTACAATGAGCAGTTCTTC.

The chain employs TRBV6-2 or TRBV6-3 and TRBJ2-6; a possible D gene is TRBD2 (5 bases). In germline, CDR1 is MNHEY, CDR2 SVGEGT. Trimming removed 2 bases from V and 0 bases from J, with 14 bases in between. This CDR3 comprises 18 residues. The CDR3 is CASSYTRFLLSGANVLTF. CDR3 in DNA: TGTGCCAGCAGTTACACTAGGTTCCTCCTCTCTGGGGCCAACGTCCTGACTTTC.

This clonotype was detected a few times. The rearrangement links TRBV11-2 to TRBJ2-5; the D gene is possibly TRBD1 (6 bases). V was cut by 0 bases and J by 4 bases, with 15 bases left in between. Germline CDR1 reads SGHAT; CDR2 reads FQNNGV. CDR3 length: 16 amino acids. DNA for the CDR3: TGTGCCAGCAGCTTAGATCCTTTGCAGGGGCGAGAGACCCAGTACTTC. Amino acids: CASSLDPLQGRETQYF.

The CDR3 DNA sequence: TGTGCCAGCTCACCACCCGACAGGAGTTTCTATGGCTACACCTTC. Protein: CASSPPDRSFYGYTF. The V and J genes are TRBV18 and TRBJ1-2; the D gene is possibly TRBD1 (6 bases). CDR1 KGHSH and CDR2 LQKENI come from the germline V gene. The CDR3 length is 15 residues. With 0 bases removed from V and 4 bases from J, the gap between germline ends came to 12 bases.

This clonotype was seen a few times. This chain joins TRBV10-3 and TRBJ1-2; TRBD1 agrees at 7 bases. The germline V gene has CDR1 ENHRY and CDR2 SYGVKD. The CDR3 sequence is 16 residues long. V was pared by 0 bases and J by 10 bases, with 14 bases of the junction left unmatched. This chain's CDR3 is CAISESGFRDRVSYTF. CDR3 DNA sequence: TGTGCCATCAGTGAGTCGGGCTTCCGAGACAGGGTTTCCTACACCTTC.

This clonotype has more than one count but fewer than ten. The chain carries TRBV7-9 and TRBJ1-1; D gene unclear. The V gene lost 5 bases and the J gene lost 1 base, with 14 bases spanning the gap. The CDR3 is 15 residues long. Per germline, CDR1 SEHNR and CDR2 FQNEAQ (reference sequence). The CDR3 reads CASSPHSQGNTEAFF. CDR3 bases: TGTGCCAGCAGCCCCCACTCCCAAGGGAACACTGAAGCTTTCTTT.

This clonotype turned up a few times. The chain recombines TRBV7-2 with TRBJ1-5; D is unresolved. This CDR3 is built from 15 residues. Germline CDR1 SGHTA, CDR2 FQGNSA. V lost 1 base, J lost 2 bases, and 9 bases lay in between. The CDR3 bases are TGTGCCAGCAGCTTAGTTACGGGAGGCAATCAGCCCCAGCATTTT. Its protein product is CASSLVTGGNQPQHF.

The CDR3 protein is CASSFAGMSNTEAFF. The CDR3 region has the DNA TGTGCCAGCAGTTTTGCCGGGATGTCGAACACTGAAGCTTTCTTT. The V and J genes are TRBV7-9 and TRBJ1-1; D gene uncertain. CDR3 length: 15 residues. Germline V CDR1 and CDR2: SEHNR, FQNEAQ (reference sequence). Trimming removed 6 bases from V and 1 base from J, with 15 bases in between.

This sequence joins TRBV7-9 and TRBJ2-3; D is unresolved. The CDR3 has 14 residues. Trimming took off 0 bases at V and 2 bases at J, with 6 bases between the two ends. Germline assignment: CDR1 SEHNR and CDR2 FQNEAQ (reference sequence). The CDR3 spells CASSLAGNTDTQYF. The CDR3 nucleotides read TGTGCCAGCAGCTTAGCGGGGAACACAGATACGCAGTATTTT.

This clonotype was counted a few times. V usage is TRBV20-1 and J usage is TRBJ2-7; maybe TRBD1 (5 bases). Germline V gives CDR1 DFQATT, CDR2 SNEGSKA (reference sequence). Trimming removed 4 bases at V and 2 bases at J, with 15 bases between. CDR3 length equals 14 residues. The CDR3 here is CSAKGHDSTYEQYV. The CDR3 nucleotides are TGCAGTGCTAAGGGGCACGACAGTACCTACGAGCAGTACGTC.